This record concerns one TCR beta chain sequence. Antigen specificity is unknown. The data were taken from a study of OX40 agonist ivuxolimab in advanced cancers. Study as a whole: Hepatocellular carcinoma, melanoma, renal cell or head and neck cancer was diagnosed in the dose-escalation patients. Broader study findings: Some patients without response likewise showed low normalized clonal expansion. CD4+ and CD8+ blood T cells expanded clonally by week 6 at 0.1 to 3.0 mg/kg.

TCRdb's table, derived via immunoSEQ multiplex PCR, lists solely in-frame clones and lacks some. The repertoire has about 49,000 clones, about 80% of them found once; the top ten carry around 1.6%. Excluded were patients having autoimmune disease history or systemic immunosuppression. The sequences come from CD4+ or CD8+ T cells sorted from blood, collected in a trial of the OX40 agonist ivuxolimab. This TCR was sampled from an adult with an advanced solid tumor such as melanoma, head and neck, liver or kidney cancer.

Here the CDR3 DNA reads TGTGCCAGCAGTTTGGGAATAGGCACTAGCAATCAGCCCCAGCATTTT. Its translation: CASSLGIGTSNQPQHF. The chain uses TRBV28 and TRBJ1-5; D is uncertain. Germline lookup yields CDR1 MDHEN and CDR2 SYDVKM. Trimming took 3 bases from V and 0 from J, leaving 12 bases between them. This CDR3 comprises 16 residues.